This T cell receptor beta chain was recovered during a study of blood T cell repertoires in COVID-19. As for the study in general: Specimens from acute and convalescent COVID-19 originated in the United States, Italy and Spain.

This clone has just one count. Germline CDR1 reads LNHNV; CDR2 reads YYDKDF (reference sequence). This CDR3 comprises 15 residues. V lost 1 base and J lost 0, with 7 bases in between. Source study methods: It was from reference gene primer amplification that nucleated cell counts were estimated. Profiled with immunoSEQ multiplex PCR; TCRdb holds only in-frame clones, not every one. V, J and clone size were drawn from that table, and D and trimming were deduced from the DNA. The repertoire consists of some 56,000 clones, with 87% occurring once and the leading ten covering approximately 6.5%. This TCR was sampled from a woman in her sixties or seventies with COVID-19, enrolled during active disease. This chain connects TRBV15 to TRBJ1-5; D is uncertain. The sample comprised peripheral blood. This CDR3 reads CATSRGSNSNQPQHF. The DNA of the CDR3 is TGTGCCACCAGCAGAGGCTCTAATAGCAATCAGCCCCAGCATTTT. Full variable domain (missing parts from reference TRBV15 and TRBJ1-5): DAMVIQNPRYQVTQFGKPVTLSCSQTLNHNVMYWYQQKSSQAPKLLFHYYDKDFNNEADTPDNFQSRRPNTSFCFLDIRSPGLGDTAMYLCATSRGSNSNQPQHFGDGTRLSIL.